This T cell receptor (beta chain) is from a study of response to subunit inactivated influenza vaccine. Notes on the study in general: There was a suggestion from the authors that each seasonal influenza vaccination recruits few new T cells.

V was shortened by 6 bases and J by 2 bases, with 18 bases between the two germline ends. This CDR3 region has 16 residues. A few counts support this clonotype. Its antigen is unknown. A single record per CDR3 protein comes from TCRdb applying MiXCR to the RT-PCR reads. Of approximately 500,000 distinct CDR3 sequences detected, 10% to 15% appear once; the ten largest clones hold under 15%. The material sequenced was PBMCs from blood, taken 45 days after vaccination. The source is a middle-aged man who received an inactivated influenza vaccine. The gene calls are TRBV12-3 or TRBV12-4 and TRBJ2-3, with D possibly TRBD2 on 5 matching bases. This chain's CDR3 is CASSSVGSVATDTQYF. The CDR3 DNA is TGTGCCAGCAGCTCCGTGGGTAGCGTAGCCACAGATACGCAGTATTTT.